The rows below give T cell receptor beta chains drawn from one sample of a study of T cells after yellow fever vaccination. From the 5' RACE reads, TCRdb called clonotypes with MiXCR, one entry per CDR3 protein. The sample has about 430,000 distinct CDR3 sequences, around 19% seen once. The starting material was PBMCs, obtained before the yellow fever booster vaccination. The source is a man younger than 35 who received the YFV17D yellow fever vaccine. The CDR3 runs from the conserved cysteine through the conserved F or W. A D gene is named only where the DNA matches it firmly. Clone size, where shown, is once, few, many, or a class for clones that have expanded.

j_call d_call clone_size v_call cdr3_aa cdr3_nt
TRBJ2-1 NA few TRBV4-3 CASSPDWSSYNEQFF TGCGCCAGCAGCCCTGACTGGAGCTCCTACAATGAGCAGTTCTTC
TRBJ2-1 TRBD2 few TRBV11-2 CASSQGLAGELYRGEQFF TGTGCCAGCAGCCAGGGACTAGCGGGGGAGCTTTACAGGGGTGAGCAGTTCTTC
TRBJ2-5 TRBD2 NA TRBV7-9 CASSSRLAGVGETQYF TGTGCCAGCAGCTCAAGACTAGCGGGGGTGGGAGAGACCCAGTACTTC
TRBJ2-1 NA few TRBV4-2 CASSQEFADSYNEQFF TGTGCCAGCAGCCAAGAATTCGCTGACTCCTACAATGAGCAGTTCTTC
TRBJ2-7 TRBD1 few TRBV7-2 CASSDPGQGTYEQYF TGTGCCAGCAGCGATCCGGGACAGGGAACCTACGAGCAGTACTTC
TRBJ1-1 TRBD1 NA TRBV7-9 CASSLEGARGAFF TGTGCCAGCAGCTTAGAGGGGGCGCGAGGAGCTTTCTTT
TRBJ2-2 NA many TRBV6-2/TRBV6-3 CASSRDAGELFF TGTGCCAGCAGCCGGGACGCCGGGGAGCTGTTTTTT
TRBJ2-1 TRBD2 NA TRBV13 CASSSLAGGPYNEQFF TGTGCCAGCAGCTCCCTAGCGGGGGGCCCGTACAATGAGCAGTTCTTC
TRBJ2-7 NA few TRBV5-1 CASSGPGVKYEQYF TGCGCCAGCAGCGGGCCGGGGGTTAAGTACGAGCAGTACTTC
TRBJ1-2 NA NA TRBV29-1 CSVEGAYGYTF TGCAGCGTTGAGGGGGCCTATGGCTACACCTTC
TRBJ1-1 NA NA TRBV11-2 CASSLEDQGSSTAFF TGTGCCAGCAGCTTAGAGGACCAGGGATCATCGACGGCTTTCTTT
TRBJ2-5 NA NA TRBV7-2 CASSLTRGQETQYF TGTGCCAGCAGCCTTACTAGAGGCCAAGAGACCCAGTACTTC
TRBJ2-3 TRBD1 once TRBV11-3 CASSTGGSSSTDTQYF TGTGCCAGCAGCACAGGGGGCTCCTCTAGCACAGATACGCAGTATTTT
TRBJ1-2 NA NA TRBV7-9 CASSLSPQGNYGYTF TGTGCCAGCAGCTTATCTCCGCAGGGTAACTATGGCTACACCTTC
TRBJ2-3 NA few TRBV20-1 CSVGGGTDTQYF TGCAGTGTAGGCGGGGGCACAGATACGCAGTATTTT
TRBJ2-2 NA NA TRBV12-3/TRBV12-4 CASSPTGRTGELFF TGTGCCAGCAGTCCAACAGGGCGGACCGGGGAGCTGTTTTTT
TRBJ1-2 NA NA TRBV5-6 CASSIAGLLDGYTF TGTGCCAGCAGCATAGCCGGGTTGCTGGATGGCTACACCTTC
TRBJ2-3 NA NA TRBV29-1 CSVAAHTDTQYF TGCAGCGTTGCTGCGCACACAGATACGCAGTATTTT
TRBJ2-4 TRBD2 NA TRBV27 CASSFQGLAENIQYF TGTGCCAGCAGTTTTCAGGGACTAGCGGAAAACATTCAGTACTTC
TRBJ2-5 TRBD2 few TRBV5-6 CASSQRGGLGETQYF TGTGCCAGCAGCCAGCGGGGGGGACTTGGGGAGACCCAGTACTTC
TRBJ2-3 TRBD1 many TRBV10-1 CASSDVGDRDPDTQYF TGCGCCAGCAGTGACGTGGGGGACAGGGATCCCGATACGCAGTATTTT
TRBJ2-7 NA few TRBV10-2 CASTSTYEQYF TGCGCCAGCACGAGCACCTACGAGCAGTACTTC
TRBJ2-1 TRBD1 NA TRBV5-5 CASSQRQGSSYNEQFF TGTGCCAGCAGCCAGAGACAGGGAAGCTCCTACAATGAGCAGTTCTTC